The 13 T cell receptor beta chains in this list originate from one sample, sequenced in a study of Graves' ophthalmopathy and Graves' hyperthyroidism. Using RNA transcripts, the TCR beta CDR3 regions were amplified. HTBI primers served in a first-round RT-PCR, which a second-round multiplex PCR followed. TCRdb re-derived calls from the multiplex PCR reads in MiXCR, one entry per CDR3 protein. This table holds about 240,000 distinct CDR3 sequences, around 45% found once. The material sequenced was peripheral blood. These receptors all stem from an adult man with Graves' ophthalmopathy.

A few counts support this clonotype. V and J are TRBV19 and TRBJ2-7, with 8 nucleotides matching TRBD1. Trimming took 5 bases from V and 5 from J; bases not matched to a gene: 11. This CDR3 region has 15 residues. In germline, CDR1 is LNHDA, CDR2 SQIVND (reference sequence). The CDR3 loop reads CASSPTGTGSDEQYF. CDR3 sequence (DNA): TGTGCCAGTAGTCCCACCGGGACAGGATCGGACGAGCAGTACTTC.

The CDR3 reads CASSWRGQGSGGYTF. DNA of the CDR3: TGTGCCAGCAGCTGGCGGGGACAGGGGAGTGGTGGCTACACCTTC. The chain recombines TRBV7-3 with TRBJ1-2, with TRBD1 identical over 10 bases. The CDR3 is made up of 15 amino acids. Germline-derived CDR1 and CDR2 are SGHTA and FQGTGA. V trimming: 4 bases; J trimming: 7 bases; junction bases outside the gene matches: 9.

CDR3 protein: CASSLARAGGNTIYF. CDR3 DNA sequence: TGTGCCAGCAGCTTAGCCCGGGCAGGCGGAAACACCATATATTTT. The J gene is TRBJ1-3, the V gene TRBV7-6, with D unclear. This CDR3 has 15 residues. V was trimmed by 0 bases and J by 4 bases, leaving 10 bases between them. CDR1 is SGHVS and CDR2 is FNYEAQ in the germline V gene.

This rearrangement joins TRBV12-3 or TRBV12-4 to TRBJ1-1, with 8 bases identical to TRBD1. Trimming at V came to 5 bases and at J to 1 base, leaving 3 bases not matched to a gene. The CDR3 totals 14 residues. The DNA of the CDR3 is TGTGCCAGCAGTGCGACAGGGGCGAACACTGAAGCTTTCTTT. Translated, it gives CASSATGANTEAFF.

CDR3 sequence (DNA): TGCAGCGTTGAACAGGGGGGGCTGGGCTATGGCTACACCTTC. Protein: CSVEQGGLGYGYTF. The rearrangement joins TRBV29-1 to TRBJ1-2; 7 bases map to TRBD1. J was trimmed by 4 bases and V by 2 bases; bases with no gene match: 7. The V gene's germline CDR1 is SQVTM and CDR2 ANQGSEA. The CDR3 covers 14 residues.

V is TRBV29-1 and J is TRBJ2-3; 8 bases match TRBD1. This CDR3 comprises 14 residues. Losses at the gene ends were 3 bases for V and 3 bases for J; bases not matched to a gene: 5. Germline V CDR1 and CDR2: SQVTM, ANQGSEA. CDR3 loop: CSVDRTGLTDTQYF. DNA for the CDR3: TGCAGCGTTGATCGGACAGGGTTGACAGATACGCAGTATTTT.

The V gene is TRBV5-1, the J gene TRBJ2-6; D is unresolved. Trimming removed 6 bases at V and 0 bases at J, with 13 bases between. CDR3 size: 16 residues. CDR1 is SGHRS, CDR2 YFSETQ, per germline. The CDR3 region has the DNA TGCGCCAGCATGCCCCTAGATAGCTCTGGGGCCAACGTCCTGACTTTC. It specifies CASMPLDSSGANVLTF.

Comments on this clonotype: Given the absence of the conserved phenylalanine or tryptophan at the CDR3 end, a read error is likely. It is unclear where the CDR3 begins or ends on the DNA, so no DNA is shown, and the CDR3 is as TCRdb lists it. The rearrangement links TRBV7-3 to TRBJ2-7; the table's D call of TRBD1 was not tested on the DNA. Per germline, CDR1 SGHTA and CDR2 FQGTGA. Counting both end residues, the CDR3 totals 10 amino acids. This CDR3 is CASSSWDHPK.

V gene TRBV19 combines with J gene TRBJ1-2, with TRBD1 matching over 7 bases. With V trimmed by 6 bases and J by 3 bases, 4 bases remained unmatched. The CDR3 spans 13 residues. CDR1 and CDR2 (germline): LNHDA, SQIVND (reference sequence). The CDR3 protein is CASRRTGYYGYTF. The CDR3 DNA is TGTGCCAGTAGGCGGACAGGTTACTATGGCTACACCTTC.

This rearrangement joins TRBV9 to TRBJ2-7; no definite D call. The germline CDR1 and CDR2 sequences are SGDLS and YYNGEE. Trimming took 4 bases from V and 0 from J, leaving 14 bases between them. CDR3 length: 15 amino acids. CDR3 protein: CASSLRTVNSYEQYF. CDR3 bases: TGTGCCAGCAGCCTTAGGACGGTCAACTCCTACGAGCAGTACTTC.

As regards this clonotype: The junction does not match germline at one end; this may be a read error. V gene TRBV10-3 combines with J gene TRBJ2-7; possibly TRBD1 or TRBD2 for D (5 bases each). The germline V gene encodes CDR1 ENHRY and CDR2 SYGVKD. This CDR3 is 13 amino acids long. The CDR3 is CASSEGRIYEQYF. Here the CDR3 DNA reads TGTGCCAGCAGTGAGGGACGGATCTACGAGCAGTACTTC.

The sample holds one count of this clonotype. The chain uses TRBV19 and TRBJ1-1; no clear D. Germline V CDR1 and CDR2: LNHDA, SQIVND (reference sequence). The V gene lost 3 bases and the J gene lost 1 base, with 6 bases spanning the gap. The length of the CDR3 is 13 residues. DNA of the CDR3: TGTGCCAGTAGTATGGGCCCGAACACTGAAGCTTTCTTT. It yields the protein CASSMGPNTEAFF.

This clonotype was counted a few times. The chain uses TRBV10-1 and TRBJ1-1, with D perhaps matching TRBD1 (6 bases). Trimming shortened V by 4 bases and J by 10 bases, and 16 bases separated the two germline ends. From germline, CDR1 is WNHNN and CDR2 SYGVQD (reference sequence). CDR3 size: 13 residues. The CDR3 DNA follows: TGCGCCAGCAGTGTAGAACAGGGTGGCCGAGCTTTCTTT. It is translated as CASSVEQGGRAFF.